These 22 T cell receptor beta chains share one sample of origin, sequenced in a study of T cells in Graves' hyperthyroidism and ophthalmopathy. From RNA transcripts, TCR beta CDR3 regions were amplified. During a first-round RT-PCR of the TCR CDR3, the HTBI primer set was used. TCRdb re-analysed the multiplex PCR reads in MiXCR, keeping a single row per CDR3 protein. The data show around 500,000 distinct CDR3 sequences, 20% to 25% seen once. The sample consisted of blood. These receptors were obtained from a woman between 70 and 85 years old with Graves' ophthalmopathy.

This clonotype has ten or more counts. The chain is built from TRBV12-3 or TRBV12-4 and TRBJ2-7, with TRBD2 as a possible D gene (6 bases). Trimming left V 5 bases short and J 0 bases short, with 11 bases between. The CDR3 loop spans 14 amino acids. CDR3 region: CASSPRLDSYEQYF. The DNA for the CDR3 is TGTGCCAGCAGTCCCCGACTAGACTCCTACGAGCAGTACTTC.

This chain connects TRBV5-1 to TRBJ2-1, with TRBD2 identical over 9 bases. The CDR3 length is 17 residues. Germline V lookup: CDR1 SGHRS, CDR2 YFSETQ. The J segment lost 3 bases and the V segment lost 0 bases, leaving 7 bases of the junction unmatched. CDR3 in amino acids: CASSLVGGRAIYNEQFF. CDR3 nucleotides: TGCGCCAGCAGCTTGGTTGGCGGGAGGGCCATCTACAATGAGCAGTTCTTC.

V gene TRBV20-1 combines with J gene TRBJ2-7; TRBD2 agrees at 9 bases. Germline CDR1 reads DFQATT; CDR2 reads SNEGSKA (reference sequence). The CDR3 sequence is 14 residues long. The V gene end was trimmed by 3 bases and the J gene end by 2 bases; junction bases not matched to a gene: 5. Here the CDR3 DNA reads TGCAGTGCTAGGGGCGGGGGGGGCGCCTACGAGCAGTACTTC. Translation gives CSARGGGGAYEQYF.

This clonotype was detected a few times. The chain has TRBV5-6 and TRBJ2-7; 10 bases are shared with TRBD2. V lost 4 bases to trimming and J lost 0 bases; unmatched junction nucleotides: 4. The CDR3 runs to 15 residues. Per germline, CDR1 SGHDT and CDR2 YYEEEE. CDR3 amino acids: CASSPGTSDSYEQYF. The CDR3 region has the DNA TGTGCCAGCAGCCCAGGGACTAGCGACTCCTACGAGCAGTACTTC.

DNA of the CDR3: TGTGCCAGCAGCTTAGAGGGGACTAGCGGGAGGAATGAGCAGTTCTTC. It codes for CASSLEGTSGRNEQFF. This rearrangement joins TRBV11-2 to TRBJ2-1; TRBD2 agrees at 15 bases. From germline, CDR1 is SGHAT and CDR2 FQNNGV. J lost 7 bases, V lost 0 bases, and 1 base had no gene match. The CDR3 sequence is 16 residues long.

V usage is TRBV29-1 and J usage is TRBJ1-1, with D uncertain. Trimming took 6 bases from V and 8 from J, leaving 7 bases between them. The germline gives CDR1 SQVTM, CDR2 ANQGSEA. The CDR3 length is 9 residues. DNA of the CDR3: TGCAGCGTCCCAGGAGAAGCTTTCTTT. Translating gives CSVPGEAFF.

This chain uses TRBV28 with TRBJ1-3; D not certain. The V end was cut by 6 bases, the J end by 0 bases, with 9 bases between. The V gene's germline CDR1 is MDHEN and CDR2 SYDVKM. The length of the CDR3 is 14 residues. CDR3 bases: TGTGCCAGCAGCCAGACAAGCTCTGGAAACACCATATATTTT. As protein: CASSQTSSGNTIYF.

The rearrangement links TRBV7-2 to TRBJ2-2; D remains ambiguous. The ends were cut back, 2 bases at V and 8 bases at J, with 15 bases in the middle. The CDR3 is 15 residues long. In germline, CDR1 is SGHTA, CDR2 FQGNSA. The CDR3 region has the DNA TGTGCCAGCAGCTTAAGACCCGCCTCCGCGGGGGAGCTGTTTTTT. Translating it yields CASSLRPASAGELFF.

The chain uses TRBV29-1 and TRBJ2-5, with TRBD2 matching over 8 bases. V shed 7 bases and J 2 bases; nucleotides not matched to a gene: 3. Germline V gives CDR1 SQVTM, CDR2 ANQGSEA. CDR3 size: 12 residues. CDR3 nucleotides: TGCAGCGCACAGCGGGGGCAAGAGACCCAGTACTTC. This codes for CSAQRGQETQYF.

At least ten counts were recorded for this clonotype. This chain links TRBV10-3 with TRBJ2-7; D possibly corresponds to TRBD2 (6 bases). Trimming shortened V by 2 bases and J by 3 bases, and 14 bases separated the two germline ends. The CDR3 covers 15 residues. Germline assignment: CDR1 ENHRY and CDR2 SYGVKD. In DNA form, the CDR3 reads TGTGCCATCAGTGAGGATAACGGAGGGGACTACGAGCAGTACTTC. Its protein product is CAISEDNGGDYEQYF.

The chain carries TRBV28 and TRBJ1-5; D ambiguous. Trimming took off 6 bases at V and 6 bases at J, with 9 bases between the two ends. The CDR3 extends over 12 amino acids. Germline V gene data show CDR1 as MDHEN and CDR2 as SYDVKM. CDR3 sequence reads: CASRVEIQPQHF. CDR3 DNA sequence: TGTGCCAGCAGAGTAGAAATTCAGCCCCAGCATTTT.

The V and J genes are TRBV5-6 and TRBJ2-1; D possibly matches TRBD1 or TRBD2 (5 bases each). Trimming took 2 bases from V and 1 from J, leaving 7 bases between them. Germline V CDR1 and CDR2: SGHDT, YYEEEE. The CDR3 is made up of 14 amino acids. The CDR3 DNA reads TGTGCCAGCAGCTTTTGGGGGTCCTACAATGAGCAGTTCTTC. This encodes CASSFWGSYNEQFF.

There are a few counts of this clonotype. V usage is TRBV6-1 and J usage is TRBJ2-5; 7 bases are shared with TRBD2. Trimming at V came to 10 bases and at J to 5 bases, leaving 13 bases not matched to a gene. This CDR3 is built from 14 residues. Per the germline V gene, CDR1 is MNHNS and CDR2 is SASEGT. Written as DNA, the CDR3 is TGTGCCACCTCCCGACTAGCTGCCCGGGAGACCCAGTACTTC. Residues: CATSRLAARETQYF.

This clonotype has only a few counts. This chain joins TRBV3-1 and TRBJ1-2; 7 bases are shared with TRBD1. This CDR3 comprises 14 residues. Germline V gene data show CDR1 as LGHDT and CDR2 as YNNKEL (reference sequence). V lost 3 bases and J lost 8; bases outside the gene matches: 9. In DNA, the CDR3 is TGTGCCAGCAGCCAGACCACAGGGGCGGGGGGCTACACCTTC. Translated: CASSQTTGAGGYTF.

The chain joins TRBV5-4 to TRBJ2-7; D is ambiguous. CDR1 is SGHNT, CDR2 YYREEE, per germline (reference sequence). The germline V and J ends were trimmed by 6 bases and 2 bases, with 12 bases remaining between them. The CDR3 runs 13 residues. In DNA, the CDR3 is TGTGCCAGCACCAACACGAGCACCTACGAGCAGTACTTC. Its protein product is CASTNTSTYEQYF.

Note on this clonotype: The junction differs from germline at one of its ends, possibly a read error. The V and J genes are TRBV2 and TRBJ2-1; no reliable D call. The CDR3 is 13 amino acids. CDR1 and CDR2 (germline): SNHLY, FYNNEI. This chain's CDR3 is CASSDFSDNEQSF. DNA of the CDR3: TGTGCCAGCAGTGACTTTAGTGACAATGAGCAGTCCTTC.

This clonotype was seen a handful of times. The chain is built from TRBV24-1 and TRBJ1-3; the match to TRBD1 covers 9 bases. Trimming took 2 bases from V and 6 from J; bases not matched to a gene: 4. The CDR3 spans 15 residues. Germline V gives CDR1 KGHDR, CDR2 SFDVKD. The CDR3 sequence: CATSDSGTGPNTIYF. The CDR3 region has the DNA TGTGCCACCAGTGATTCCGGGACAGGGCCAAACACCATATATTTT.

A remark on this clonotype: Possible read error: a much larger clone is one base away. The chain links TRBV11-2 to TRBJ2-7; 8 nucleotides align to TRBD2. CDR1 and CDR2 from the germline V gene are SGHAT and FQNNGV. The CDR3 has 15 amino acids. This chain's CDR3 is CASSLWASGPSEQCF. CDR3 coding DNA: TGTGCCAGCAGCTTATGGGCTAGCGGGCCGTCCGAGCAGTGCTTC.

The chain links TRBV6-1 to TRBJ1-6, with D possibly TRBD1 on 5 matching bases. Germline CDR1 is MNHNS and CDR2 is SASEGT. With 6 bases removed from V and 7 bases from J, the gap between germline ends came to 10 bases. The CDR3 spans 13 residues. CDR3 DNA sequence: TGTGCCAGCAGACAGGACGGAAATTCACCCCTCCACTTT. As protein: CASRQDGNSPLHF.

The chain joins TRBV6-1 to TRBJ1-1; no reliable D call. Per the germline V gene, CDR1 is MNHNS and CDR2 is SASEGT. V was pared by 8 bases and J by 11 bases, with 15 bases between. The CDR3 has 11 amino acids. CDR3 in amino acids: CASSPGKRAFF. CDR3 coding DNA: TGTGCCAGCTCCCCCGGGAAAAGGGCTTTCTTT.

This clonotype was seen more than once but under ten times. The chain carries TRBV6-1 and TRBJ1-6, with D hard to call. Trimming pared 6 bases from V and 9 bases from J, leaving 18 bases between. CDR1 and CDR2 (germline): MNHNS, SASEGT. This CDR3 is 15 amino acids long. CDR3 protein: CASRQSGQKTSPLHF. DNA for the CDR3: TGTGCCAGCAGACAGTCGGGCCAAAAGACTTCACCCCTCCACTTT.

This chain uses TRBV7-9 with TRBJ2-1; 11 bases fit TRBD1. The CDR3 consists of 16 residues. Germline V gene lookup returns CDR1 SEHNR and CDR2 FQNEAQ (reference sequence). The V and J ends lost 8 bases and 6 bases, in that order; junction bases with no gene match: 12. CDR3 sequence (DNA): TGTGCCAGCGGTCCCCCTTGGACAGGGGGCTCCAATGAGCAGTTCTTC. Residues: CASGPPWTGGSNEQFF.